This entry features one TCR beta chain sequence. The record originates from a study of blood T cell repertoires in COVID-19. Looking at the study overall: Samples came from the United States, Italy and Spain, spanning acute and convalescent COVID-19. T cells, B-cell-depleted T cells, or PBMCs provided the cDNA or gDNA that served as material.

As originally analysed: Scientists estimated how many nucleated cells there were by amplifying reference gene primers. Method: immunoSEQ multiplex PCR; TCRdb's copy keeps in-frame clones and lacks some. V and J calls and clone size follow that table, whereas D and trimming were derived from the DNA. There are about 68,000 clones in the sample; approximately 81% occur only once, and 8.5% to 10% lies in the top ten. Germline CDR1 reads SNHLY; CDR2 reads FYNNEI. The CDR3 sequence is 14 residues long. Deletions cut 5 bases from V and 2 bases from J, with 10 bases between. The chain recombines TRBV2 with TRBJ1-5; maybe TRBD1 (6 bases). This clonotype was obtained from a man in his fifties with active COVID-19. Source material: peripheral blood. CDR3 amino acids: CASSTRTGNQPQHF. In DNA, the CDR3 is TGTGCCAGCAGTACCAGGACAGGCAATCAGCCCCAGCATTTT.